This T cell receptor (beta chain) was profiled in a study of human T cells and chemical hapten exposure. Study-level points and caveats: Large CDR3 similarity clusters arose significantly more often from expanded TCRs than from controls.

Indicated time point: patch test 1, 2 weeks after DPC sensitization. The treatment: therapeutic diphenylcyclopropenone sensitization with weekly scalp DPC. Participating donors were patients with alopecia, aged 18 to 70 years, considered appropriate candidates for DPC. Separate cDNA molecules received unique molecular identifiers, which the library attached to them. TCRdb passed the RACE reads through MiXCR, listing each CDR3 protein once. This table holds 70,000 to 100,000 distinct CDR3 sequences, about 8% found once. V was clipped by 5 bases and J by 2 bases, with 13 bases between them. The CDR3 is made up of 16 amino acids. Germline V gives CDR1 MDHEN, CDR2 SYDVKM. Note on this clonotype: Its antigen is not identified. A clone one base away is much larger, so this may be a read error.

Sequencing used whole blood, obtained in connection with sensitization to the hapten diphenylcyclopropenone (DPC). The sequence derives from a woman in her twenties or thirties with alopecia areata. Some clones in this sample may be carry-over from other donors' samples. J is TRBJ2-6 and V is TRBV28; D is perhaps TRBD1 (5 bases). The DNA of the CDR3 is TGTGCCAGCAGTCCCCCCGTGACAGCTGGGGCCAACGTCCTGACTTTC. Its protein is CASSPPVTAGANVLTF.